This TCR beta chain appears in the sequencing data of a study of blood T cell repertoires in COVID-19. TCRdb keeps only in-frame clones here, not all; method: immunoSEQ multiplex PCR. The profile shows tens of thousands of clones, approximately 90% of them singletons. The CDR3 is 15 amino acids. Germline loops: CDR1 SGHRS, CDR2 YFSETQ. The V gene lost 3 bases and the J gene lost 3 bases, with 14 bases spanning the gap. This clone was seen only once. The source of this sequence is a man between 60 and 70 years old with acute or convalescent COVID-19. The gene calls are TRBV5-1 and TRBJ2-3, with a weak D call TRBD1 (6 bases). The source material was peripheral blood. CDR3 sequence reads: CASSSGQQQTDTQYF. In DNA form, the CDR3 reads TGCGCCAGCAGCTCCGGACAGCAACAGACAGATACGCAGTATTTT. The full variable domain, rest sourced from reference TRBV5-1 and TRBJ2-3, is KAGVTQTPRYLIKTRGQQVTLSCSPISGHRSVSWYQQTPGQGLQFLFEYFSETQRNKGNFPGRFSGRQFSNSRSEMNVSTLELGDSALYLCASSSGQQQTDTQYFGPGTRLTVL.